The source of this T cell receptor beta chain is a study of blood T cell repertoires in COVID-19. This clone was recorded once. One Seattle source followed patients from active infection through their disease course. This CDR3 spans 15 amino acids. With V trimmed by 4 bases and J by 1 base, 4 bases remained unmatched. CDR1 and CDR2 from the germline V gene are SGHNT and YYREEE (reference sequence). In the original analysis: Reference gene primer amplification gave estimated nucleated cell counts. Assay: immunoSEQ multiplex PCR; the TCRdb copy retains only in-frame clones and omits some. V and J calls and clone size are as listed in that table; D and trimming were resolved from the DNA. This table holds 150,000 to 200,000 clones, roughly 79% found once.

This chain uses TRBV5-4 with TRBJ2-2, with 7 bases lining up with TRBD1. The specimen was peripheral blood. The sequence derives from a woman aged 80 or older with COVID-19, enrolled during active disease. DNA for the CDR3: TGTGCCAGCAGCCTAGGGGGCTTGAACACCGGGGAGCTGTTTTTT. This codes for CASSLGGLNTGELFF.